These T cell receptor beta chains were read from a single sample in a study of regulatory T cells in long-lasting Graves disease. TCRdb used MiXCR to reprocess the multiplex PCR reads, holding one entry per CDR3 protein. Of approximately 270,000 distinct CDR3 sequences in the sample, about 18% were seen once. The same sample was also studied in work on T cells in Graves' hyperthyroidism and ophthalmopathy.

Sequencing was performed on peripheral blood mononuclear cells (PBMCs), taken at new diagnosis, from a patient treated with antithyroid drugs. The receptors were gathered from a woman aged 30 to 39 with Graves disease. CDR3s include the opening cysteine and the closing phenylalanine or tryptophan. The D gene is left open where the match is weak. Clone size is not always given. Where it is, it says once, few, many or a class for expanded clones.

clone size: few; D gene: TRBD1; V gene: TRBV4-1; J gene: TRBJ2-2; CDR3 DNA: TGCGCCAGCAGCCATCCCCCCGGGACAGGGGGAAGTGGGACCGGGGAGCTGTTTTTT; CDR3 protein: CASSHPPGTGGSGTGELFF
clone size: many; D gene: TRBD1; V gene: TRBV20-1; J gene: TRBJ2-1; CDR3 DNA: TGCAGTGCTTCTGTAGACAGGGAGGAGCAGTTCTTC; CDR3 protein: CSASVDREEQFF
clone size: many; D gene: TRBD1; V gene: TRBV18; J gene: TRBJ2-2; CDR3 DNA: TGTGCCAGCTCACCATTCAGGGGGCAGAGCACCGGGGAGCTGTTTTTT; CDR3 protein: CASSPFRGQSTGELFF
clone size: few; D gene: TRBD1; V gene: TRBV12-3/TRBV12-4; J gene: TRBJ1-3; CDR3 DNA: TGTGCCAGCAGTTTTGGGGGACAGGGGAGCTCTGGAAACACCATATATTTT; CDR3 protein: CASSFGGQGSSGNTIYF
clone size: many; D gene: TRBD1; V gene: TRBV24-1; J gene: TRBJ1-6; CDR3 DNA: TGTGCCACCAGATTGACCGGGACAGGGAAGGAGGTTAGCTCCTATAATTCACCCCTCCACTTT; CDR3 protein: CATRLTGTGKEVSSYNSPLHF
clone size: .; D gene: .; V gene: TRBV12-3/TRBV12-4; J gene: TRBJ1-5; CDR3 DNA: TGTGCCAGCAGTTTAATTGGGGGGGTTCCCAGCAATCAGCCCCAGCATTTT; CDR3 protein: CASSLIGGVPSNQPQHF
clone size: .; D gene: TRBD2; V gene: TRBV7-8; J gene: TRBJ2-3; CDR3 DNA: TGTGTCAGCAGCTGGGGGAGCGGGGGGGCAGATACGCAGTATTTT; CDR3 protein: CVSSWGSGGADTQYF
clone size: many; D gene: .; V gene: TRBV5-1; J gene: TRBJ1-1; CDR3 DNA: TGCGCCAGCAGCTTGGGTGGTGGCAGAATAATGAACACTGAAGCTTTCTTT; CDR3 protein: CASSLGGGRIMNTEAFF
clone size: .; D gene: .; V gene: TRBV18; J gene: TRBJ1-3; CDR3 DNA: TGTGCCAGCTCACCGGGACCGCCTGGCACTGGAAACACCATATATTTT; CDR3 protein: CASSPGPPGTGNTIYF
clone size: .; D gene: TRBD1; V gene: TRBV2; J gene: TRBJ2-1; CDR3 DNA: TGTGCCAGCCAGCCCGGGACAGGCTCGAACAATGAGCAGTTCTTC; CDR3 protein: CASQPGTGSNNEQFF
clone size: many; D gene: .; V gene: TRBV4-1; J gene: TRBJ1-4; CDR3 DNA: TGCGCCAGCAGCCAAGATCCAGGGGCTGGAGGTGAAAAACTGTTTTTT; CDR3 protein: CASSQDPGAGGEKLFF